Listed here are 32 T cell receptor beta chains from one sample, sequenced in a study of T cells after yellow fever vaccination. TCRdb independently ran MiXCR on the 5' RACE reads; one entry per CDR3 protein. The sample lists about 230,000 distinct CDR3 sequences, over 6.5% seen once, with 1.1% in the top ten. The sample here was CD4+ T cells sorted from PBMCs, taken on the day of the yellow fever booster vaccination. These receptors all come from a man aged 25-40 years who received the YFV17D yellow fever vaccine.

A few counts support this clonotype. The V gene is TRBV7-9, the J gene TRBJ2-3; D is tentatively TRBD1 or TRBD2 (5 bases each). CDR1 and CDR2 from the germline V gene are SEHNR and FQNEAQ (reference sequence). Trimming took 5 bases from V and 6 from J, leaving 15 bases between them. CDR3 length equals 14 residues. DNA for the CDR3: TGTGCCAGCAGCAGAGGGACCGCGGCGGATACGCAGTATTTT. Residues: CASSRGTAADTQYF.

The chain's CDR3 is CASSLRSTEAFF. The CDR3 DNA follows: TGTGCCAGCAGCCTAAGATCCACTGAAGCTTTCTTT. The chain recombines TRBV7-2 with TRBJ1-1; D is unclear. Trimming removed 5 bases at V and 4 bases at J, with 8 bases between. CDR3 length: 12 residues. Germline loops: CDR1 SGHTA, CDR2 FQGNSA.

The table lists this clonotype with a few counts. This chain connects TRBV5-5 to TRBJ1-6; no definite D call. The V end was cut by 0 bases, the J end by 7 bases, with 11 bases between. The CDR3 length is 15 residues. CDR1 and CDR2 (germline): SGHKS, YYEKEE (reference sequence). CDR3 nucleotide sequence: TGTGCCAGCAGCTTGGGGGGAACAGTCAATTCACCCCTCCACTTT. This codes for CASSLGGTVNSPLHF.

In its sample, this clonotype was seen many times. The chain combines TRBV20-1 with TRBJ2-3, with D maybe TRBD2 (6 bases). Germline assignment: CDR1 DFQATT and CDR2 SNEGSKA (reference sequence). The CDR3 runs to 17 residues. CDR3 sequence (DNA): TGCAGCCCTACCGGCCCCGGGCTTAGCGGACACCACTACACGCAGTATTTT. Translation gives CSPTGPGLSGHHYTQYF.

The genes are TRBV3-1 and TRBJ1-5; D gene ambiguous. Trimming removed 3 bases from V and 3 bases from J, with 6 bases in between. This CDR3 region has 13 residues. CDR1 and CDR2 from the germline V gene are LGHDT and YNNKEL (reference sequence). The CDR3 coding sequence is TGTGCCAGCAGCCAGCTTCCCAATCAGCCCCAGCATTTT. Translation: CASSQLPNQPQHF. The variable domain in full, completed from reference TRBV3-1 and TRBJ1-5, reads DTAVSQTPKYLVTQMGNDKSIKCEQNLGHDTMYWYKQDSKKFLKIMFSYNNKELIINETVPNRFSPKSPDKAHLNLHINSLELGDSAVYFCASSQLPNQPQHFGDGTRLSIL.

The table lists this clonotype with a few counts. The V gene is TRBV7-2, the J gene TRBJ2-1; the D gene is possibly TRBD2 (6 bases). The V end was cut by 4 bases, the J end by 6 bases, with 16 bases between. The CDR3 has 15 residues. Germline-derived CDR1 and CDR2 are SGHTA and FQGNSA. The CDR3 DNA is TGTGCCAGCAGCTCCTCTAGCGCTATAGTCAATGAGCAGTTCTTC. Translating gives CASSSSSAIVNEQFF.

This clonotype was seen a few times. This rearrangement joins TRBV7-8 to TRBJ2-2; D is possibly TRBD2 (6 bases). Trimming cost V 0 bases and J 5 bases, with 16 bases left between them. Per the germline V gene, CDR1 is SGHVS and CDR2 is FQNEAQ. The CDR3 runs 17 residues. The CDR3 loop reads CASSLAHTGRRTGELFF. CDR3 sequence (DNA): TGTGCCAGCAGCTTAGCGCACACGGGGAGGAGGACCGGGGAGCTGTTTTTT. The full variable domain, rest sourced from reference TRBV7-8 and TRBJ2-2, is GAGVSQSPRYKVAKRGQDVALRCDPISGHVSLFWYQQALGQGPEFLTYFQNEAQLDKSGLPSDRFFAERPEGSVSTLKIQRTQQEDSAVYLCASSLAHTGRRTGELFFGEGSRLTVL.

V is TRBV6-5 and J is TRBJ1-6; D possibly corresponds to TRBD1 (5 bases). Deletions cut 2 bases from V and 10 bases from J, with 21 bases between. Germline CDR1 is MNHEY and CDR2 is SVGAGI. This CDR3 comprises 17 residues. CDR3 nucleotide sequence: TGTGCCAGCAGTTACGATTCGGACCGACTACGGGGGTCACCCCTCCACTTT. It yields the protein CASSYDSDRLRGSPLHF.

In this sample, this clonotype turned up a few times. This sequence joins TRBV5-6 and TRBJ1-2, with D possibly matching TRBD1 (5 bases). V gave up 6 bases and J gave up 4 bases, with 19 bases separating them. Germline V gene sequence: CDR1 SGHDT, CDR2 YYEEEE. The CDR3 is made up of 15 amino acids. The CDR3 is CASTRVDSPFYGYTF. CDR3 DNA sequence: TGTGCCAGCACCCGGGTTGACAGCCCTTTCTATGGCTACACCTTC.

This rearrangement joins TRBV7-9 to TRBJ2-3; TRBD2 aligns across 11 bases. CDR1 and CDR2 (germline): SEHNR, FQNEAQ (reference sequence). V lost 5 bases and J lost 8; bases outside the gene matches: 6. CDR3 size: 14 residues. The CDR3 loop reads CASSQGTSGTTQYF. The CDR3 nucleotides are TGTGCCAGCAGCCAGGGGACTAGCGGAACTACGCAGTATTTT. Full variable domain (missing parts from reference TRBV7-9 and TRBJ2-3): DTGVSQNPRHKITKRGQNVTFRCDPISEHNRLYWYRQTLGQGPEFLTYFQNEAQLEKSRLLSDRFSAERPKGSFSTLEIQRTEQGDSAMYLCASSQGTSGTTQYFGPGTRLTVL.

This clonotype has just a few counts. The rearrangement joins TRBV5-1 to TRBJ1-1, with TRBD1 as a possible D gene (6 bases). CDR1 SGHRS and CDR2 YFSETQ come from the germline V gene. The CDR3 extends over 14 amino acids. Trimming pared 1 base from V and 8 bases from J, leaving 15 bases between. The CDR3 here is CASSLRGLTGEAFF. The CDR3 DNA sequence: TGCGCCAGCAGCTTGCGGGGGCTCACAGGGGAAGCTTTCTTT.

This clonotype has more than one count but fewer than ten. The rearrangement links TRBV6-2 or TRBV6-3 to TRBJ2-4; D gene unclear. The CDR3 extends over 16 amino acids. Germline V gene data show CDR1 as MNHEY and CDR2 as SVGEGT. V gave up 6 bases and J gave up 0 bases, with 15 bases separating them. The CDR3: CASSFDPSLAKNIQYF. The CDR3 coding sequence is TGTGCCAGCAGCTTCGACCCAAGTCTAGCCAAAAACATTCAGTACTTC.

This clonotype was detected only a few times. The gene calls are TRBV2 and TRBJ2-5, with D tentatively TRBD1 or TRBD2 (6 bases each). In germline, CDR1 is SNHLY, CDR2 FYNNEI. The CDR3 contains 12 residues. With 9 bases removed from V and 5 bases from J, the gap between germline ends came to 13 bases. This CDR3 is CASLQGGETQYF. In DNA form, the CDR3 reads TGTGCCAGTTTACAGGGAGGCGAGACCCAGTACTTC.

This clonotype turned up a few times. The chain couples TRBV4-3 to TRBJ1-2; 9 nucleotides agree with TRBD1. Germline V CDR1 and CDR2: LGHNA, YSLEER. With V trimmed by 0 bases and J by 8 bases, 7 bases remained unmatched. The CDR3 covers 15 residues. CDR3 loop: CASSQEGTGGGGYTF. The CDR3 nucleotides are TGCGCCAGCAGCCAAGAGGGTACAGGGGGCGGCGGCTACACCTTC.

This clonotype was seen only a few times. The genes are TRBV9 and TRBJ2-7, with D possibly matching TRBD1 (5 bases). Germline V lookup: CDR1 SGDLS, CDR2 YYNGEE. The CDR3 has 16 residues. Trimming left V 2 bases short and J 5 bases short, with 20 bases between. Here the CDR3 DNA reads TGTGCCAGCAGCGTCTCGGCAGGGCCCCCTCTGAACGAGCAGTACTTC. Residues: CASSVSAGPPLNEQYF. The full variable domain, its missing parts supplied by reference TRBV9 and TRBJ2-7, is DSGVTQTPKHLITATGQRVTLRCSPRSGDLSVYWYQQSLDQGLQFLIQYYNGEERAKGNILERFSAQQFPDLHSELNLSSLELGDSALYFCASSVSAGPPLNEQYFGPGTRLTVT.

With respect to this clonotype: The junction differs from germline at one of its ends, possibly a read error. The gene calls are TRBV5-1 and TRBJ2-5, with 9 nucleotides matching TRBD2. This CDR3 has 14 amino acids. Per the germline V gene, CDR1 is SGHRS and CDR2 is YFSETQ. The CDR3 DNA sequence: TGCGGCAGCAGCCAAGGGACTAGCTTGGAGACCCAGTACTTC. Residues: CGSSQGTSLETQYF.

This clonotype was counted a few times. CDR3 sequence reads: CASSSGRAEVRRETQYF. The CDR3 DNA follows: TGTGCCAGCTCTAGCGGGAGGGCCGAGGTTAGACGAGAGACCCAGTACTTC. The chain recombines TRBV4-2 with TRBJ2-5; 12 bases agree with TRBD2. The CDR3 has 17 residues. V gave up 8 bases and J gave up 4 bases; unmatched junction bases: 14. Germline CDR1 LGHNA, CDR2 YNFKEQ.

This rearrangement joins TRBV18 to TRBJ1-5, with D uncertain. V was cut by 2 bases and J by 5 bases, with 7 bases left in between. Germline CDR1 is KGHSH and CDR2 is LQKENI. The CDR3 spans 13 residues. CDR3 residues: CASSPEGHQPQHF. CDR3 bases: TGTGCCAGCTCACCAGAAGGGCATCAGCCCCAGCATTTT.

This rearrangement joins TRBV19 to TRBJ2-6; tentatively, D is TRBD2 (6 bases). The CDR3 runs 16 residues. CDR1 and CDR2 from the germline V gene are LNHDA and SQIVND (reference sequence). Trimming stripped 4 bases from V and 4 bases from J, with 14 bases between. The CDR3 is CASSTPGGSGANVLTF. CDR3 DNA sequence: TGTGCCAGTAGTACTCCTGGGGGGTCCGGGGCCAACGTCCTGACTTTC.

CDR3 sequence (DNA): TGTGCCAGCGGACTCGGGGTTAGGTCAGATACGCAGTATTTT. Its protein product is CASGLGVRSDTQYF. The chain combines TRBV7-2 with TRBJ2-3; D is possibly TRBD2 (5 bases). The CDR3 loop spans 14 amino acids. Germline values: CDR1 SGHTA, CDR2 FQGNSA. Trimming took 8 bases from V and 4 from J, leaving 16 bases between them.

V gene TRBV28 combines with J gene TRBJ1-1; 9 bases map to TRBD1. Germline lookup yields CDR1 MDHEN and CDR2 SYDVKM. Trimming at V came to 3 bases and at J to 0 bases, leaving 8 bases not matched to a gene. This CDR3 is 17 amino acids long. The CDR3 reads CASSLLPGQGMNTEAFF. CDR3 nucleotides: TGTGCCAGCAGTTTGCTCCCGGGACAGGGAATGAACACTGAAGCTTTCTTT. Together with reference TRBV28 and TRBJ1-1, the CDR3 gives the full variable domain: DVKVTQSSRYLVKRTGEKVFLECVQDMDHENMFWYRQDPGLGLRLIYFSYDVKMKEKGDIPEGYSVSREKKERFSLILESASTNQTSMYLCASSLLPGQGMNTEAFFGQGTRLTVV.

The rearrangement uses TRBV20-1 and TRBJ1-1; tentatively, D is TRBD1 (5 bases). Trimming pared 3 bases from V and 0 bases from J, leaving 14 bases between. Germline-derived CDR1 and CDR2 are DFQATT and SNEGSKA (reference sequence). CDR3 length: 15 amino acids. CDR3 DNA: TGCAGTGCTAGCGGGGGGGAAAAAATGAACACTGAAGCTTTCTTT. Translating gives CSASGGEKMNTEAFF.

V and J are TRBV7-2 and TRBJ2-7; D might be TRBD1 (6 bases). V shed 2 bases and J shed 6 bases, with 11 bases lying between them. Germline values: CDR1 SGHTA, CDR2 FQGNSA. This CDR3 comprises 13 residues. Here the CDR3 DNA reads TGTGCCAGCAGCTTAACAAGGGGGTTCGAGCAGTACTTC. It encodes CASSLTRGFEQYF.

This clonotype was recorded at least ten times. The chain has TRBV5-1 and TRBJ2-5; no reliable D call. CDR3 size: 14 residues. Germline assignment: CDR1 SGHRS and CDR2 YFSETQ. Trimming stripped 1 base from V and 4 bases from J, with 11 bases between. The CDR3 protein is CASSLWSSRETQYF. The CDR3 DNA reads TGCGCCAGCAGCTTGTGGTCTAGTAGAGAGACCCAGTACTTC.

The genes are TRBV9 and TRBJ2-1; TRBD1 matches 7 bases. With 3 bases clipped from V and 3 bases from J, the junction kept 6 bases outside the gene matches. Per germline, CDR1 SGDLS and CDR2 YYNGEE. The CDR3 length is 15 residues. The CDR3 nucleotides read TGTGCCAGCAGCGCAAGACAGGGTGGCTACAATGAGCAGTTCTTC. It encodes CASSARQGGYNEQFF.

This clonotype was seen a handful of times. V is TRBV3-1 and J is TRBJ2-5; tentative D call: TRBD2 (6 bases). The V end lost 3 bases, the J end lost 5 bases, and 10 bases lay between the germline ends. CDR1 and CDR2 (germline): LGHDT, YNNKEL (reference sequence). This CDR3 comprises 13 residues. CDR3 protein: CASSQAGLETQYF. DNA for the CDR3: TGTGCCAGCAGCCAGGCGGGGTTGGAGACCCAGTACTTC.

This clonotype was detected only a few times. The chain recombines TRBV20-1 with TRBJ2-7; D remains ambiguous. V lost 6 bases, J lost 3 bases, and 15 bases lay in between. Germline V CDR1 and CDR2: DFQATT, SNEGSKA (reference sequence). This CDR3 region has 13 residues. In nucleotides, the CDR3 is TGCAGTGCGCCGGACCCCCGTGGCTACGAGCAGTACTTC. Its protein is CSAPDPRGYEQYF.

This clonotype occurred many times. J is TRBJ2-1 and V is TRBV6-5, with TRBD2 matching over 14 bases. Germline V gives CDR1 MNHEY, CDR2 SVGAGI. The CDR3 extends over 15 amino acids. V shed 5 bases and J 8 bases; nucleotides not matched to a gene: 5. CDR3 DNA: TGTGCCAGCAGTCAGACTAGCGGGAGGGCCCATGAGCAGTTCTTC. Its protein product is CASSQTSGRAHEQFF.

This clonotype was counted many times. J is TRBJ2-7 and V is TRBV2; D is unresolved. The CDR3 is made up of 15 amino acids. The germline V gene has CDR1 SNHLY and CDR2 FYNNEI. V was shortened by 7 bases and J by 2 bases, with 18 bases between the two germline ends. CDR3 sequence: CASTLSPGGTYEQYF. CDR3 nucleotides: TGTGCCAGCACCCTGTCTCCGGGCGGAACCTACGAGCAGTACTTC.

The rearrangement uses TRBV10-3 and TRBJ1-1; D gene unclear. CDR1 and CDR2 from the germline V gene are ENHRY and SYGVKD. Trimming took off 2 bases at V and 6 bases at J, with 16 bases between the two ends. The CDR3 extends over 15 amino acids. CDR3 bases: TGTGCCATCAGTGAGCGGACCCGGGAGCGCGCTGAAGCTTTCTTT. It yields the protein CAISERTRERAEAFF.

Ten or more counts support this clonotype. V and J are TRBV24-1 and TRBJ2-1; 11 nucleotides line up with TRBD2. CDR3 length: 16 residues. Per the germline V gene, CDR1 is KGHDR and CDR2 is SFDVKD. The J segment lost 4 bases and the V segment lost 3 bases, leaving 4 bases of the junction unmatched. CDR3 amino acids: CATSDSTSGSYNEQFF. The CDR3, as DNA: TGTGCCACCAGTGATAGTACTAGCGGGAGTTACAATGAGCAGTTCTTC.

At least ten counts were recorded for this clonotype. The chain combines TRBV29-1 with TRBJ2-1, with D perhaps being TRBD1 or TRBD2 (5 bases each). The V and J ends lost 4 bases and 5 bases respectively, with 6 bases between them. The CDR3 spans 11 residues. Germline V gene sequence: CDR1 SQVTM, CDR2 ANQGSEA. In nucleotides, the CDR3 is TGCAGCGTTGCGGGGCACAATGAGCAGTTCTTC. Protein sequence: CSVAGHNEQFF.